This T cell receptor (beta chain) was identified in a study of cytomegalovirus exposure and HLA in healthy donors. General study points: It was assumed in the presence/absence analyses that sequencing depth was roughly uniform across donors. The classifier reportedly diagnosed cytomegalovirus status with high specificity and sensitivity. A few of the chains that were CMV-associated were confirmed in vitro to be specific for CMV antigens.

The PCR employed 60 Vbeta primers together with 13 Jbeta primers. In the original processing: Among the unique TCR beta chains that a later analysis counted, 75 million to 85 million in all, about 11 million were shared. TCRdb's table, derived via immunoSEQ multiplex PCR, lists solely in-frame clones and lacks some. V and J calls and clone size are those listed in that table; D and trimming were worked out from the DNA. The sample contains fewer than 95,000 clones, 55% to 70% of which appear only once. V trimming: 3 bases; J trimming: 1 base; junction bases outside the gene matches: 1. Germline V gene sequence: CDR1 SQVTM, CDR2 ANQGSEA. The CDR3 has 13 residues. On this clone: No antigen is known for it.

Sequencing input: PBMCs. This clonotype was sampled from a woman aged 45-65 years in good health and CMV-seropositive. This sequence joins TRBV29-1 and TRBJ2-3, with 7 bases aligning to TRBD2. CDR3 DNA: TGCAGCGTTGAGGGAGGGGGCACAGATACGCAGTATTTT. It encodes CSVEGGGTDTQYF.